These 20 T cell receptor beta chains came from one sample sequenced in a study of T cell responses to AZD1222 COVID-19 vaccine. Generated by immunoSEQ multiplex PCR, the TCRdb table keeps only in-frame clones and is missing some. Of around 130,000 clones in the sample, nearly 90% were seen once. The starting material was peripheral blood, obtained 28 days after the second AZD1222 dose. The receptors shown here come from an adult who received the AZD1222 COVID-19 vaccine.

J is TRBJ2-1 and V is TRBV5-1; TRBD1 aligns across 7 bases. Germline values: CDR1 SGHRS, CDR2 YFSETQ. The CDR3 is made up of 13 amino acids. J gave up 4 bases and V 4 bases, and 2 bases lay outside the gene matches. The CDR3 reads CASSTGVYNEQFF. In DNA, the CDR3 is TGCGCCAGCAGCACAGGGGTGTACAATGAGCAGTTCTTC.

The V gene is TRBV11-3, the J gene TRBJ2-5; possibly TRBD1 or TRBD2 for D (5 bases each). V was clipped by 1 base and J by 5 bases, with 11 bases between them. CDR1 and CDR2 from the germline V gene are SGHNT and YENEEA. The CDR3 has 14 amino acids. CDR3 nucleotides: TGTGCCAGCAGCTTAGGACGGTGGGGGGAGACCCAGTACTTC. It codes for CASSLGRWGETQYF.

The chain combines TRBV18 with TRBJ2-3; 13 bases match TRBD2. Germline CDR1 is KGHSH and CDR2 is LQKENI. CDR3 size: 16 residues. With V trimmed by 3 bases and J by 8 bases, 8 bases remained unmatched. The CDR3 protein is CASSPLLAGGSVTQYF. Here the CDR3 DNA reads TGTGCCAGCTCACCTCTACTAGCGGGAGGGAGCGTTACGCAGTATTTT. Filled out from reference TRBV18 and TRBJ2-3, the complete variable domain reads NAGVMQNPRHLVRRRGQEARLRCSPMKGHSHVYWYRQLPEEGLKFMVYLQKENIIDESGMPKERFSAEFPKEGPSILRIQQVVRGDSAAYFCASSPLLAGGSVTQYFGPGTRLTVL.

This rearrangement joins TRBV11-2 to TRBJ2-1; 9 bases agree with TRBD2. Germline CDR1 and CDR2: SGHAT and FQNNGV. The CDR3 covers 16 residues. V shed 3 bases, J shed 5 bases, and the junction held 8 bases outside the gene matches. This chain's CDR3 is CASSFERLAEDNEQFF. In nucleotides, the CDR3 is TGTGCCAGCAGCTTCGAACGACTAGCGGAGGACAATGAGCAGTTCTTC.

The chain employs TRBV20-1 and TRBJ2-7, with D uncertain. V dropped 2 bases and J dropped 2 bases, with 4 bases sitting between them. This CDR3 has 11 residues. Germline CDR1 reads DFQATT; CDR2 reads SNEGSKA (reference sequence). Here the CDR3 DNA reads TGCAGTGCTAGACCTACCTACGAGCAGTACTTC. Amino acids: CSARPTYEQYF.

The J gene is TRBJ2-6, the V gene TRBV4-1, with TRBD2 as a possible D gene (5 bases). From germline, CDR1 is MGHRA and CDR2 YSYEKL. V was cut by 4 bases and J by 0 bases, with 13 bases left in between. This CDR3 has 17 amino acids. CDR3 loop: CASSRTDSSSGANVLTF. The DNA of the CDR3 is TGCGCCAGCAGCCGCACGGACTCAAGCTCTGGGGCCAACGTCCTGACTTTC.

The chain joins TRBV28 to TRBJ1-1, with a tentative D call TRBD1 (6 bases). The CDR3 runs to 14 residues. Germline CDR1 reads MDHEN; CDR2 reads SYDVKM. The V end lost 2 bases, the J end lost 0 bases, and 7 bases lay between the germline ends. CDR3 residues: CASSLGTMNTEAFF. DNA for the CDR3: TGTGCCAGCAGTTTAGGGACAATGAACACTGAAGCTTTCTTT.

The chain joins TRBV6-5 to TRBJ2-2; D perhaps matches TRBD2 (5 bases). There are 13 residues in the CDR3. Per germline, CDR1 MNHEY and CDR2 SVGAGI. V lost 5 bases and J lost 4, with 8 bases in between. The chain's CDR3 is CASSKRGTGELFF. CDR3 in DNA: TGTGCCAGCAGTAAACGGGGCACCGGGGAGCTGTTTTTT.

The rearrangement links TRBV7-9 to TRBJ1-2, with D maybe TRBD1 (6 bases). Germline V CDR1 and CDR2: SEHNR, FQNEAQ (reference sequence). V was shortened by 5 bases and J by 5 bases, with 21 bases between the two germline ends. This CDR3 is 16 amino acids long. CDR3 sequence: CASSITAAGGSYGYTF. For the CDR3, the DNA is TGTGCCAGCAGCATTACAGCCGCCGGGGGCTCATATGGCTACACCTTC.

V usage is TRBV24-1 and J usage is TRBJ1-2; the D is unclear. Germline lookup yields CDR1 KGHDR and CDR2 SFDVKD. This CDR3 region has 13 residues. V lost 5 bases, J lost 8 bases, and 14 bases lay in between. CDR3 residues: CATSGVYGGGYTF. CDR3 nucleotide sequence: TGTGCCACCAGTGGGGTCTACGGAGGAGGCTACACCTTC.

This clone was detected only once. The gene calls are TRBV7-8 and TRBJ1-1, with no clear D. CDR3 size: 13 residues. Trimming stripped 5 bases from V and 10 bases from J, with 17 bases between. Germline CDR1 and CDR2: SGHVS and FQNEAQ. CDR3 sequence reads: CASSPPDLSLAFF. For the CDR3, the DNA is TGTGCCAGCAGCCCTCCCGACCTTAGTCTAGCTTTCTTT.

The rearrangement links TRBV19 to TRBJ1-1; D gene uncertain. Germline loops: CDR1 LNHDA, CDR2 SQIVND (reference sequence). The CDR3 runs 13 residues. V lost 7 bases and J 1 base, leaving 10 bases between the germline ends. Written as DNA, the CDR3 is TGTGCCAGTAAGGTTCAAACGAACACTGAAGCTTTCTTT. It encodes CASKVQTNTEAFF.

The CDR3 sequence: CASSVSELTEAFF. CDR3 nucleotides: TGTGCCAGCAGTGTGTCTGAGCTCACTGAAGCTTTCTTT. The gene calls are TRBV25-1 and TRBJ1-1; D gene unclear. Germline V gene data show CDR1 as MGHDK and CDR2 as SYGVNS. Trimming took 4 bases from V and 4 from J, leaving 10 bases between them. CDR3 length: 13 residues.

This clone was picked up one time. The chain couples TRBV5-1 to TRBJ1-2, with TRBD1 matching 11 bases. Germline loops: CDR1 SGHRS, CDR2 YFSETQ. The CDR3 runs 15 residues. V trimming: 3 bases; J trimming: 3 bases; junction bases outside the gene matches: 4. DNA of the CDR3: TGCGCCAGCAGCTGGACAGGGGGCAGCTACTATGGCTACACCTTC. Residues: CASSWTGGSYYGYTF.

The rearrangement joins TRBV3-1 (or the pseudogene TRBV3-2) to TRBJ2-3, with D possibly TRBD2 on 6 matching bases. Germline values: CDR1 LGHDT, CDR2 YNNKEL (reference sequence). The V end was cut by 3 bases, the J end by 3 bases, with 16 bases between. The CDR3 covers 16 residues. CDR3 amino acids: CASSHSSGWTTDTQYF. The CDR3 DNA follows: TGTGCCAGCAGCCATTCAAGCGGGTGGACAACAGATACGCAGTATTTT.

The CDR3 spells CASSYGNRADTQYF. DNA for the CDR3: TGTGCCAGCAGTTACGGCAATAGGGCAGATACGCAGTATTTT. The V and J genes are TRBV6-5 and TRBJ2-3; D remains ambiguous. In germline, CDR1 is MNHEY, CDR2 SVGAGI. This CDR3 spans 14 amino acids. The V and J ends lost 2 bases and 4 bases respectively, with 10 bases between them.

The chain recombines TRBV29-1 with TRBJ2-1, with a possible D match to TRBD2 (6 bases). Germline CDR1 is SQVTM and CDR2 is ANQGSEA. With 3 bases removed from V and 4 bases from J, the gap between germline ends came to 13 bases. CDR3 length: 14 residues. CDR3 loop: CSVEEGKRYNEQFF. CDR3 in DNA: TGCAGCGTTGAGGAGGGTAAACGGTACAATGAGCAGTTCTTC.

This clone is a singleton in its sample. The chain has TRBV7-2 and TRBJ1-5, with D possibly matching TRBD1 (5 bases). CDR3 length: 14 amino acids. Deletions cut 6 bases from V and 4 bases from J, with 13 bases between. Germline V CDR1 and CDR2: SGHTA, FQGNSA. Here the CDR3 reads CASSPDMWNQPQHF. In DNA, the CDR3 is TGTGCCAGCAGTCCGGACATGTGGAATCAGCCCCAGCATTTT.

This rearrangement joins TRBV29-1 to TRBJ1-2, with unresolved D. Trimming cost V 2 bases and J 7 bases, with 14 bases left between them. The CDR3 loop spans 13 amino acids. CDR1 is SQVTM and CDR2 is ANQGSEA in the germline V gene. In DNA form, the CDR3 reads TGCAGCGTTGAACCTCAACAGAGAGGTGGCTACACCTTC. Encoded protein: CSVEPQQRGGYTF.

This rearrangement joins TRBV28 to TRBJ2-1; 8 nucleotides line up with TRBD2. Germline-derived CDR1 and CDR2 are MDHEN and SYDVKM. The CDR3 totals 14 residues. The V gene end was trimmed by 8 bases and the J gene end by 3 bases; junction bases not matched to a gene: 6. This CDR3 reads CASEAGEGYNEQFF. CDR3 nucleotides: TGTGCCAGCGAAGCGGGAGAAGGCTACAATGAGCAGTTCTTC.